The T cell receptor (beta chain) under discussion was sequenced for a study of blood T cells in healthy people across ages (dated by TCRdb to 2014 to 2015). Context from the whole study: In model experiments, template switching captured roughly one uniquely barcoded TCR beta cDNA molecule for every two T cells. Donors of different ages were randomly distributed across sequencing lanes to avoid experimental bias. To track age-related changes in TCR beta repertoire diversity, the study relied on deep sequencing normalized with unique cDNA molecular identifiers. Four age groups were formed from the donors: young (average about 17 years), middle-aged (approximately 40), aged (about 62) and long-lived (approximately 78). Two additional independent replicas of 1 million unique cDNA reads from the same blood draw were analyzed for two donors (one aged 18 to 29 and one aged 80 or older).

The germline V end is reduced by 3 bases and the J end by 4 bases; junction bases left unmatched: 4. CDR1 and CDR2 were assigned from the germline V gene as SQVTM and ANQGSEA. The CDR3, cysteine through phenylalanine, is 14 amino acids long. Only the CDR3 DNA is retained, 42 bases long and in frame from the first base. Library preparation was by 5' RACE. This sample was sequenced with an Illumina HiSeq 2500. The second PCR ran for roughly 7 to 12 cycles and used a J-beta primer mix along with a sample-barcoded 5' primer. A template-switch 5' adaptor carrying 12 random nucleotides introduced a unique molecular identifier onto each TCR beta cDNA molecule. At least 3 million CDR3-containing paired-end reads were obtained from each sample. The Mint cDNA synthesis kit, primed by a TRBC-specific oligonucleotide, was used to synthesize first-strand cDNA from all RNA. After uracil-DNA glycosylase treatment, a first 18-cycle PCR used universal primers M1SS and BC2_uni_R on all cDNA. In the authors' own workflow: Each sample was normalized by randomly selecting 1 million high-quality reads, each carrying a distinct molecular identifier. Reads sharing molecular identifiers were discarded rather than binned into consensus sequences. MiTCR, set to a Q25 quality threshold and the strictest error-elimination algorithm, was used for CDR3 identification, clonotype clustering and error correction. A nonparametric unseen species model with Euler transformation was used to estimate a lower bound on total TCR beta diversity. Using fastp at Q25 and MiXCR, TCRdb reprocessed the public reads and kept productive beta chains. CDR3 protein duplicates are merged, each entry listing the most common genes and DNA. The V and J calls and clone size are TCRdb's, not the authors'. Counted in this sample were roughly 1,300,000 distinct CDR3 sequences; roughly 64% of them appeared once. The ten top clones hold about 6.3% of the sample.

Systemically healthy Caucasian individuals from Russia, 39 in total and aged about 6 to 90 years, were included as donors. Each donor gave ten milliliters of peripheral blood, collected into EDTA-treated Vacutainer tubes. PBMCs were isolated by Ficoll-Paque density-gradient centrifugation, with at least 7 million obtained per sample. Trizol reagent was used to extract total RNA from PBMCs, with at least 5.5 micrograms per sample. For every donor, flow cytometry on a PBMC aliquot measured the percentage of naive CD45RAhigh/CD27high T cells. Overall study outcomes, separate from this receptor: Because donor CMV infection status was unknown, age-related changes in expanded clonotypes were potentially confounded. Since profiling was done on bulk unsorted PBMCs, naive and antigen-experienced compartments could not be conclusively compared. Observed TCR beta diversity per million T cells fell roughly linearly with age, and a significant reduction was already apparent by age roughly 41. Estimates of total diversity from one million sequenced T cells were regarded as lower bounds and underestimates. Compared with the aged group, more naive CD4+ T cells, fewer expanded clones and increased TCR diversity were shown by the long-lived group, suggesting age selection. There was a strong correlation between observed TCR beta diversity and the percentage of naive T cells measured by flow cytometry.

On this clonotype itself: Its target antigen remains unknown. No base quality values were provided; no much bigger clone lies one nucleotide off.

The source is a man aged 18-30 years in good health. The sequence is built from TRBV29-1 and TRBJ2-2, with 8 bases aligning to TRBD2. Sequenced: blood. The DNA sequence follows: TGCAGCGTTGAGCGGGGGGCTTCCACCGGGGAGCTGTTTTTT. This is translated as CSVERGASTGELFF.